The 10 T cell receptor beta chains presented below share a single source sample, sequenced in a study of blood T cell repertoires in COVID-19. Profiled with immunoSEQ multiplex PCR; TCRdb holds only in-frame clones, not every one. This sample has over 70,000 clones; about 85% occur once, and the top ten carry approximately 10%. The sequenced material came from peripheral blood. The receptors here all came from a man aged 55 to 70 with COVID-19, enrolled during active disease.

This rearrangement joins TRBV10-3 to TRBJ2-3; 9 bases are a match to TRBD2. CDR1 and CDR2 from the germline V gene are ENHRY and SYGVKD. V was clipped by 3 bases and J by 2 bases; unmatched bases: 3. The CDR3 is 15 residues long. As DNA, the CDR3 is TGTGCCATCAGTGACCTAGCGGGGACCACAGATACGCAGTATTTT. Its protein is CAISDLAGTTDTQYF.

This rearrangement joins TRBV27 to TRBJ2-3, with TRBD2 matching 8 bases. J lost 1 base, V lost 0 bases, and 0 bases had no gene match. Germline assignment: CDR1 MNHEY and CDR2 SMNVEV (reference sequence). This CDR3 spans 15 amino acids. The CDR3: CASSLSAGGTDTQYF. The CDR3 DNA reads TGTGCCAGCAGTTTATCAGCGGGGGGCACAGATACGCAGTATTTT.

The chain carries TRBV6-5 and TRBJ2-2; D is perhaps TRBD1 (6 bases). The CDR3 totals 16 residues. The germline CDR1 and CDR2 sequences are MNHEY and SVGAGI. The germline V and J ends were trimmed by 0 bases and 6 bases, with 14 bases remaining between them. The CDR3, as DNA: TGTGCCAGCAGTTACTCACAGGGATCGGTCCCCGGGGAGCTGTTTTTT. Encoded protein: CASSYSQGSVPGELFF.

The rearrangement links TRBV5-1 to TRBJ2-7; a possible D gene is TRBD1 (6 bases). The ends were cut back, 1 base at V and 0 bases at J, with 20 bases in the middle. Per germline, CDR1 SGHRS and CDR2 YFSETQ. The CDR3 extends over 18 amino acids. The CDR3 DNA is TGCGCCAGCAGCTTGTTGATCACGGGACAAACGAGCTCCTACGAGCAGTACTTC. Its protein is CASSLLITGQTSSYEQYF.

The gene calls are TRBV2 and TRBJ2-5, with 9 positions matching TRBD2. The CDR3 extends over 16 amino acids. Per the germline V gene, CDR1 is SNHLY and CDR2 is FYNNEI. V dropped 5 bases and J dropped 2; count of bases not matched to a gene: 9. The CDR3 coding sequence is TGTGCCAGCAGTTTGGGGGTAGCGGGGGCACAAGAGACCCAGTACTTC. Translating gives CASSLGVAGAQETQYF.

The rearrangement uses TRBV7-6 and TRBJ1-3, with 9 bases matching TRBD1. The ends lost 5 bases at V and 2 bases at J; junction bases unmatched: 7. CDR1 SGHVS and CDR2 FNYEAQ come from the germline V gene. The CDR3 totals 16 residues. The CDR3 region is CASSLNRQGAGNTIYF. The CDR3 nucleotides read TGTGCCAGCAGCCTAAACCGACAGGGGGCTGGAAACACCATATATTTT.

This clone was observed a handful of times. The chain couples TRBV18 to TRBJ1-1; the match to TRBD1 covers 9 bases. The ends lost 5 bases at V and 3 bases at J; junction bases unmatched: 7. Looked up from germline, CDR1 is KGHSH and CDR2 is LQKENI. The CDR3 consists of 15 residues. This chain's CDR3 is CASSATGGRDTEAFF. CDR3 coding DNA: TGTGCCAGCTCAGCTACAGGGGGCAGGGACACTGAAGCTTTCTTT. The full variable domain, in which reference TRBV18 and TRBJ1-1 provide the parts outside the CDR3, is NAGVMQNPRHLVRRRGQEARLRCSPMKGHSHVYWYRQLPEEGLKFMVYLQKENIIDESGMPKERFSAEFPKEGPSILRIQQVVRGDSAAYFCASSATGGRDTEAFFGQGTRLTVV.

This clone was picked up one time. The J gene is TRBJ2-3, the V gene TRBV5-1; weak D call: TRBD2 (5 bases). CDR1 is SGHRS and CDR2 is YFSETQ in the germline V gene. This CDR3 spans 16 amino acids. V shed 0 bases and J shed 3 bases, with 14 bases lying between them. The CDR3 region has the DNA TGCGCCAGCAGCTTGGCCGACTATCGACTTACAGATACGCAGTATTTT. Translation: CASSLADYRLTDTQYF.

DNA for the CDR3: TGTGCCAGTAGTATAGATTCGGGACACGACAATCAGCCCCAGCATTTT. It yields the protein CASSIDSGHDNQPQHF. V and J are TRBV19 and TRBJ1-5; the D gene is possibly TRBD1 (6 bases). With 0 bases removed from V and 3 bases from J, the gap between germline ends came to 12 bases. The CDR3 has 16 residues. Germline CDR1 LNHDA, CDR2 SQIVND (reference sequence).

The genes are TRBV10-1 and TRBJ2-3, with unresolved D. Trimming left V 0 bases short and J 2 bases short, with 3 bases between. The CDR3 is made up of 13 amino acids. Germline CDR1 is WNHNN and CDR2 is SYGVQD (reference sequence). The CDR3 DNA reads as TGCGCCAGCAGTGAGTCCCTCACAGATACGCAGTATTTT. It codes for CASSESLTDTQYF.